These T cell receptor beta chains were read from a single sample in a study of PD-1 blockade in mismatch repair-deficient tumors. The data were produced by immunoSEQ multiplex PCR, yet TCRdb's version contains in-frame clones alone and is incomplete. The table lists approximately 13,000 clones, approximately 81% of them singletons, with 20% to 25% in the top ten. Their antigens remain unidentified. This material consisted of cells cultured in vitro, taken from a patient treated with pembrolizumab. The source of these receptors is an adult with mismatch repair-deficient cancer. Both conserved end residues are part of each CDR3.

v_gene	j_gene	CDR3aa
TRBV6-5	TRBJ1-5	CASNLSNQPQHF
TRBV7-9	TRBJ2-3	CASSLGGPSTDTQYF
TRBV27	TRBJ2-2	CASSLSYFRGVTGELFF
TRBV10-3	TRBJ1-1	CATVANTEAFF
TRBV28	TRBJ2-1	CASREGGAYNEQFF
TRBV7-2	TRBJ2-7	CASSWRRASYEQYF
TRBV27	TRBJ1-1	CASSLFQGANTEAFF
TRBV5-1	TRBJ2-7	CASSLEREGYEQYF
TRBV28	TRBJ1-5	CASSSYRERGDQPQHF
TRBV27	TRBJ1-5	CASSSSEGQPQHF
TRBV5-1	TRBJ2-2	CASSLRTSGSFDTGELFF
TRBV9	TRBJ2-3	CASSRPGNADTQYF
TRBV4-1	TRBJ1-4	CASSLLGQRNEKLFF
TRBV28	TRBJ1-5	CASSYDSNQPQHF
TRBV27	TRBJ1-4	CASSSLQGFNEKLFF
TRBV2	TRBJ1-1	CASRGFFEAFF
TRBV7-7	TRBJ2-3	CASSLLSGQPSTDTQYF
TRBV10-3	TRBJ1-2	CAISELGGVYGYTF
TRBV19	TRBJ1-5	CASSFPARDNQPQHF
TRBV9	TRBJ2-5	CASSARQGSGETQYF
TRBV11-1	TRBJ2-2	CASSFGTNTRTGELFF
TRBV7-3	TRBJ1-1	CASSSSPDSTEAFF
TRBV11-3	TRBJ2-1	CASSLALAGVSYNEQFF
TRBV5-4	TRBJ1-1	CASRTGGQLNTEAFF
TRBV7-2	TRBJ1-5	CASSLGINNQPQHF
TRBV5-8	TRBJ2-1	CASSRTLANEQFF
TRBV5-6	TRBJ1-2	CASSLTLDRYTF
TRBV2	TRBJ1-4	CASSEQNEKLFF
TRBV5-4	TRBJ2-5	CASSLRTDGETQYF
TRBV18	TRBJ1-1	CASSPPVSAEAFF
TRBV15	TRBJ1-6	CATSRGDSNSPLHF
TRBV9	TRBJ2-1	CASNAEGEQFF
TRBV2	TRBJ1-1	CASRRDRNTEAFF
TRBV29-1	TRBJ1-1	CSVRGRGNTEAFF
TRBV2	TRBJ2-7	CASGEGGSLYEQYF
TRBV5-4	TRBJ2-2	CASRRQGGNTGELFF
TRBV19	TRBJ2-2	CASSWSRTGELFF
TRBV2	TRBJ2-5	CASRGNVEETQYF
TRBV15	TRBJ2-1	CATSRDRGFGQFF
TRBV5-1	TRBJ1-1	CASSSQGWMNTEAFF
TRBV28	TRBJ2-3	CASSLIGDTQYF